What follows are 5 T cell receptor beta chains derived from one specimen sequenced in a study of blood T cell repertoires in COVID-19. Profiled with immunoSEQ multiplex PCR; TCRdb holds only in-frame clones, not every one. Here the sample spans about 200,000 clones, roughly 82% being singletons. Sequencing was performed on PBMCs or T cells enriched from blood (not recorded which). These receptor sequences come from a woman aged 60-70 years with acute COVID-19.

This clone came up once. This chain connects TRBV7-2 to TRBJ2-2, with D possibly TRBD2 on 6 matching bases. Germline loops: CDR1 SGHTA, CDR2 FQGNSA. The CDR3 covers 16 residues. V lost 5 bases and J 7 bases, leaving 20 bases between the germline ends. The CDR3 loop reads CASSPNGGALGGELFF. For the CDR3, the DNA is TGTGCCAGCAGCCCGAACGGCGGGGCCTTAGGCGGGGAGCTGTTTTTT.

This clone appeared a few times. The CDR3 DNA reads as TGTGCCAGCAGCCAAGGATTGGCTTCCTACGAGCAGTACGTC. Amino acids: CASSQGLASYEQYV. The chain combines TRBV3-1 (or the pseudogene TRBV3-2) with TRBJ2-7; no clear D. Germline V gene data show CDR1 as LGHDT and CDR2 as YNNKEL (reference sequence). The CDR3 length is 14 residues. Trimming took off 1 base at V and 1 base at J, with 8 bases between the two ends.

The J gene is TRBJ1-3, the V gene TRBV9, with D hard to call. This CDR3 contains 18 residues. Trimming removed 0 bases at V and 0 bases at J, with 16 bases between. Germline V gene lookup returns CDR1 SGDLS and CDR2 YYNGEE. As DNA, the CDR3 is TGTGCCAGCAGCGTAGCTTATGGAGGCGGAAGCTCTGGAAACACCATATATTTT. Translated, it gives CASSVAYGGGSSGNTIYF.

The chain recombines TRBV19 with TRBJ1-5, with D unclear. Germline loops: CDR1 LNHDA, CDR2 SQIVND (reference sequence). Trimming pared 4 bases from V and 0 bases from J, leaving 10 bases between. This CDR3 is built from 15 residues. CDR3 sequence (DNA): TGTGCCAGTAGTAGAGAACAGAATAGCAATCAGCCCCAGCATTTT. Its protein product is CASSREQNSNQPQHF.

This clone has only a few counts. The chain is built from TRBV2 and TRBJ1-6; 10 nucleotides align to TRBD1. Trimming cost V 6 bases and J 9 bases; bases outside gene matches: 2. CDR3 size: 13 residues. CDR1 SNHLY and CDR2 FYNNEI come from the germline V gene. The chain's CDR3 is CASSDRGPSPLHF. Written as DNA, the CDR3 is TGTGCCAGCAGCGACAGGGGGCCTTCACCCCTCCACTTT.